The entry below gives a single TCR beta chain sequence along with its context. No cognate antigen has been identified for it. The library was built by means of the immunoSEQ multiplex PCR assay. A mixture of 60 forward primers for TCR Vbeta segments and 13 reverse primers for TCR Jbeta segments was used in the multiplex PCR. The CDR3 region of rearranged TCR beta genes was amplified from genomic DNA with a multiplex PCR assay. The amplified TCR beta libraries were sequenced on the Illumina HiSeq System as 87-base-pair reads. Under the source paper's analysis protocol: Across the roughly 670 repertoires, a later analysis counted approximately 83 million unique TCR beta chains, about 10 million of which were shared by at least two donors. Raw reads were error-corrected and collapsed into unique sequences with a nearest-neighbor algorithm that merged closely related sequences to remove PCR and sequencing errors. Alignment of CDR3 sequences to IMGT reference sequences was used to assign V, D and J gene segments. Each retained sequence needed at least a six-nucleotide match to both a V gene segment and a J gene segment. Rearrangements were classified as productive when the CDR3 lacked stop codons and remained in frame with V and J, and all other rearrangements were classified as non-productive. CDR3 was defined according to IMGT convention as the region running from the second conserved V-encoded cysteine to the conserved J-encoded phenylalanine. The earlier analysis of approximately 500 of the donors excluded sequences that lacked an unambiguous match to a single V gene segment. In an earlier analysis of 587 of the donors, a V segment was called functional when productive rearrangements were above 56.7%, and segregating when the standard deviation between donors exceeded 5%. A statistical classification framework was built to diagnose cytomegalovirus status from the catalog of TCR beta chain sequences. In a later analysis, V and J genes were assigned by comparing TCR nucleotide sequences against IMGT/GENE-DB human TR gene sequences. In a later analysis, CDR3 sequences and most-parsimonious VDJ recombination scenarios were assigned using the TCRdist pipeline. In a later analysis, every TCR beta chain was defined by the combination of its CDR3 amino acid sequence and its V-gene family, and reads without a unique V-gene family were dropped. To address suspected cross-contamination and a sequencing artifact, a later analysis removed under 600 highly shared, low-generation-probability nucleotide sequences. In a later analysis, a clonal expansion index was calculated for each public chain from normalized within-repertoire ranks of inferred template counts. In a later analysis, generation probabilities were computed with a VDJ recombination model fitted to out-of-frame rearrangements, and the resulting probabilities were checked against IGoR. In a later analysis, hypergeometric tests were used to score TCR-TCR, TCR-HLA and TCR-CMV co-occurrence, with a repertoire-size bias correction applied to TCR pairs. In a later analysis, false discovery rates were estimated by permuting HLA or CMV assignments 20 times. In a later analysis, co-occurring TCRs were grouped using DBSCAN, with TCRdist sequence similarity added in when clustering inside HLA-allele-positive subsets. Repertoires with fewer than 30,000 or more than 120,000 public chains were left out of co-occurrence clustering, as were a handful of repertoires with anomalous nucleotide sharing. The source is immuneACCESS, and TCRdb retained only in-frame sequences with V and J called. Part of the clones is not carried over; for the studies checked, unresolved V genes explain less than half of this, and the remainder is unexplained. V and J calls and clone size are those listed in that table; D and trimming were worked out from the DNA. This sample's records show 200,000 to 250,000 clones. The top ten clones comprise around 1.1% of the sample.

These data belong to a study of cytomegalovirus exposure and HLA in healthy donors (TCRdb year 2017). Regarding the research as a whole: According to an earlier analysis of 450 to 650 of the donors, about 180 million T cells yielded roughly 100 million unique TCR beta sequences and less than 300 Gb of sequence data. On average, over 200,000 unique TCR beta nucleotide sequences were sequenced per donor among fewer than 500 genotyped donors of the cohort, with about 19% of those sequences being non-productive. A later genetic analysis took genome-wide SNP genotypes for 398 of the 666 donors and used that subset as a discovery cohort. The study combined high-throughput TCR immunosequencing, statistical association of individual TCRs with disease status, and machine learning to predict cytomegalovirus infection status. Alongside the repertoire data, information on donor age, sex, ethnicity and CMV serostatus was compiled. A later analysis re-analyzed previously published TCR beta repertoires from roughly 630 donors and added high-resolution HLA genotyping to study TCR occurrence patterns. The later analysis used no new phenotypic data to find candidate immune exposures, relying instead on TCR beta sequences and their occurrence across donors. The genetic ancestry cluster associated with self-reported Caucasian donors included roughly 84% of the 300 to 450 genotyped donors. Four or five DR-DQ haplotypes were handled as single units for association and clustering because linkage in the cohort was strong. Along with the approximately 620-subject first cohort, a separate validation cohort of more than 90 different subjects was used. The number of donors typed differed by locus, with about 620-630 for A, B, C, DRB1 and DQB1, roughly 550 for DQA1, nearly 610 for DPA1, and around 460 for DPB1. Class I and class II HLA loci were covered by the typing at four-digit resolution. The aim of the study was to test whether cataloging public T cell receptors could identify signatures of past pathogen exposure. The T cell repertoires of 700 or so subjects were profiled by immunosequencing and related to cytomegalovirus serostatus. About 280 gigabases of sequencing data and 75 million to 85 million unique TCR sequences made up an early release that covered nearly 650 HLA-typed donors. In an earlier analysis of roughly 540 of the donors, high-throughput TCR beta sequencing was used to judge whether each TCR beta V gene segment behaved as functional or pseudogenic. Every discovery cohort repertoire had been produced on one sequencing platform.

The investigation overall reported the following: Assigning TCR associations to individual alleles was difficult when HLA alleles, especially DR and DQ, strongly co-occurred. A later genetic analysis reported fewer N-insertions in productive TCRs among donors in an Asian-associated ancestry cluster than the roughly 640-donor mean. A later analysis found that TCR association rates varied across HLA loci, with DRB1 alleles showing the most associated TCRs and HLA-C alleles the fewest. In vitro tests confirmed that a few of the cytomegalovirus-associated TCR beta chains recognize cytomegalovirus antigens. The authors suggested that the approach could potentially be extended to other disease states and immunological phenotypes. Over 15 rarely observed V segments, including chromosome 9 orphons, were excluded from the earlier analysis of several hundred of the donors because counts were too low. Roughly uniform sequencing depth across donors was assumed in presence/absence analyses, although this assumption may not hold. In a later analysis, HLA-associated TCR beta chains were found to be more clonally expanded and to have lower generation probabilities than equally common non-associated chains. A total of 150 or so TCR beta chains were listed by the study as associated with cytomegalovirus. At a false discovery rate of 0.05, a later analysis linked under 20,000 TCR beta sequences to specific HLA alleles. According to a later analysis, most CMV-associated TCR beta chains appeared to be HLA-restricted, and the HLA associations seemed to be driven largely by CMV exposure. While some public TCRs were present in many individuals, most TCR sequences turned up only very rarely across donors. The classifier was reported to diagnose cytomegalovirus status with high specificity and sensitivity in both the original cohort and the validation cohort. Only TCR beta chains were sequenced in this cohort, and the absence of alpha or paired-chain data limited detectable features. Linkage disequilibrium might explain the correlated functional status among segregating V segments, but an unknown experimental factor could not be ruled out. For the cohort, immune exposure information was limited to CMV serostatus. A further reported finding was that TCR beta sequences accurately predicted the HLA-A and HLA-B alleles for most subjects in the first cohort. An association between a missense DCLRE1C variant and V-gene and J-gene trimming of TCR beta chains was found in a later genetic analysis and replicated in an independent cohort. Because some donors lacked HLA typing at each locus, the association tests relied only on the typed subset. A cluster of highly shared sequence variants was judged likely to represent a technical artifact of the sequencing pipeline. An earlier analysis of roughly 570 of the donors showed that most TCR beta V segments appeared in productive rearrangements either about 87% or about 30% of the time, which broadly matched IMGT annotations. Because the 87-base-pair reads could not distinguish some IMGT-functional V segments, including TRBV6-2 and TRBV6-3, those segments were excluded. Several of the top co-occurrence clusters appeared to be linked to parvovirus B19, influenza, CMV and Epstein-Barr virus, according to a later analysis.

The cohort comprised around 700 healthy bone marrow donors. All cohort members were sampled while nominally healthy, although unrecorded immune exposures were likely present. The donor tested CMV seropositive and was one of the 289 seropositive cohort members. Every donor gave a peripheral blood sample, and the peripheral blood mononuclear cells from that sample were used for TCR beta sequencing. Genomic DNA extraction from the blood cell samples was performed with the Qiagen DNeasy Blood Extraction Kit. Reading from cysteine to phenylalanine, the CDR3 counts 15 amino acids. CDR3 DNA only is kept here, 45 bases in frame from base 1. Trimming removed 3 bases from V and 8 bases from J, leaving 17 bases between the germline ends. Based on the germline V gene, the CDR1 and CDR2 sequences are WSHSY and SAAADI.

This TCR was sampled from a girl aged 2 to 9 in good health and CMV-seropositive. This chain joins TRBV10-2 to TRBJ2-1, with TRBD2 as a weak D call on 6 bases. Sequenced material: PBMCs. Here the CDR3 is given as CASSEQGGRMYEQFF. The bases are TGCGCCAGCAGTGAACAAGGTGGGAGGATGTATGAGCAGTTCTTC.